Below, 6 T cell receptor beta chains from the same sample are listed, as sequenced in a study of graft-versus-host responses after intestinal transplantation. Their antigen targets remain unknown. Measured with immunoSEQ multiplex PCR; TCRdb has only the in-frame clones, and not every one. The sample consists of about 120,000 clones, 90% of them appearing once. The sequenced sample was unstimulated CD4+ T cells sorted from spleen or lymph node cells, obtained before intestinal transplant. The receptors stem from a human donor who received an intestinal transplant.

J is TRBJ2-7 and V is TRBV27, with 16 nucleotides matching TRBD2. This CDR3 contains 17 residues. J gave up 2 bases and V 4 bases, and 5 bases lay outside the gene matches. Per germline, CDR1 MNHEY and CDR2 SMNVEV (reference sequence). CDR3 DNA: TGTGCCAGCAGTTCCCAGGGGACTAGCGGGAGGGCCTACGAGCAGTACTTC. Translation: CASSSQGTSGRAYEQYF.

This chain uses TRBV19 with TRBJ2-4, with 7 positions matching TRBD1. CDR3 length: 16 amino acids. The germline CDR1 and CDR2 sequences are LNHDA and SQIVND (reference sequence). V dropped 3 bases and J dropped 1; count of bases not matched to a gene: 6. This chain's CDR3 is CASSMDGRGAKNIQYF. CDR3 in DNA: TGTGCCAGTAGTATGGATGGCAGGGGGGCCAAAAACATTCAGTACTTC.

This clone was counted a single time. The gene calls are TRBV12-5 and TRBJ1-2; D gene unclear. Trimming left V 3 bases short and J 7 bases short, with 24 bases between. CDR3 length: 17 amino acids. Germline V gene lookup returns CDR1 LGHNT and CDR2 FRNRAP. The DNA for the CDR3 is TGTGCTAGTGGTTTCCCCCGCCGGAGGTGGGATTATGGTGGCTACACCTTC. Translating it yields CASGFPRRRWDYGGYTF.

This clone was counted once. The chain combines TRBV7-2 with TRBJ2-1; TRBD2 aligns across 9 bases. V lost 6 bases and J lost 4; bases outside the gene matches: 10. The CDR3 is made up of 16 amino acids. In germline, CDR1 is SGHTA, CDR2 FQGNSA. The CDR3 DNA follows: TGTGCCAGCAGTCGGGATAGACTAGCGGCTTACAATGAGCAGTTCTTC. This gives the protein CASSRDRLAAYNEQFF.

The rearrangement joins TRBV5-6 to TRBJ2-5, with 7 bases aligning to TRBD1. V was pared by 5 bases and J by 3 bases, with 4 bases of the junction left unmatched. The CDR3 length is 13 residues. The germline V gene encodes CDR1 SGHDT and CDR2 YYEEEE. In DNA form, the CDR3 reads TGTGCCAGCAGATACGACAGGGAAGAGACCCAGTACTTC. Encoded protein: CASRYDREETQYF.

The V gene is TRBV5-1, the J gene TRBJ1-1; TRBD1 aligns across 12 bases. V was pared by 0 bases and J by 1 base, with 4 bases of the junction left unmatched. Germline values: CDR1 SGHRS, CDR2 YFSETQ. CDR3 length equals 17 residues. The CDR3 protein is CASSLGGTGGANTEAFF. In DNA, the CDR3 is TGCGCCAGCAGCTTGGGAGGGACAGGGGGCGCGAACACTGAAGCTTTCTTT.